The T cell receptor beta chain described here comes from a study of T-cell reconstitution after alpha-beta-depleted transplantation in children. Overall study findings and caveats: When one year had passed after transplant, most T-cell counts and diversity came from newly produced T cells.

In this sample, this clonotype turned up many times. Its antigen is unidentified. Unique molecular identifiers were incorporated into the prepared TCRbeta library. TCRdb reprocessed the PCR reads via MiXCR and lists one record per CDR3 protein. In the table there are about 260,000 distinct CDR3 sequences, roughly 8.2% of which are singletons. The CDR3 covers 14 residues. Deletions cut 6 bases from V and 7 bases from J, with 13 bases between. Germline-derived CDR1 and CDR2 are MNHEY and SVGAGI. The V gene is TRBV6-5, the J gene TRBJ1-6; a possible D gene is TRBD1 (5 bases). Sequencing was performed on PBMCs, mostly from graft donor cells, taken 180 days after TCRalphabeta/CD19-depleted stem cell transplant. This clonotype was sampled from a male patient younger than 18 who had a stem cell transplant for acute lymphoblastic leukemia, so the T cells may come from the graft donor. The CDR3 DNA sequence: TGTGCCAGCAGCCCGGGACGGTTCAATTCACCCCTCCACTTT. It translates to CASSPGRFNSPLHF.